This T cell receptor beta chain derives from a study of HIV-infected children after antiretroviral therapy interruption. Study background: Weeks 0, 12, interruption end (24 or 48), and about 3 years post-study gave interruption-arm samples. Regarding the study as a whole: Naive CD4+ CDR3 sharing between time points fell after interruption began.

This clonotype is medium-sized. Its antigen is as yet unknown. Looked up from germline, CDR1 is MNHNY and CDR2 is SVGAGI (reference sequence). After removal of 6 bases from V and 4 bases from J, the junction contained 2 bases not matched to a gene. CDR3 length: 12 residues. Described treatment: PENTA 11 planned treatment interruption arm or continuous ART arm. Naive CD4+ CD45RA+ CD45RO- T cells were sorted from thawed PBMCs. RNA-based 3' RACE libraries used unique molecular identifiers. TCRdb re-called the 3' RACE reads through MiXCR, storing one row per CDR3 protein. The data contain approximately 89,000 distinct CDR3 sequences, roughly 6.7% of them singletons.

Material: CD45RA+ CD4+ T cells from PBMCs, pooled from several time points, obtained from a donor given antiretroviral therapy, either interrupted or continuous. Subset reported: naive CD4+ CD45RA+ CD45RO- T cells. J is TRBJ1-1 and V is TRBV6-6; 7 positions agree with TRBD1. The TCR was taken from a pool of human donors with HIV. Here the CDR3 reads CASRRQGTEAFF. The CDR3 DNA reads TGTGCCAGCAGGAGACAGGGCACTGAAGCTTTCTTT.